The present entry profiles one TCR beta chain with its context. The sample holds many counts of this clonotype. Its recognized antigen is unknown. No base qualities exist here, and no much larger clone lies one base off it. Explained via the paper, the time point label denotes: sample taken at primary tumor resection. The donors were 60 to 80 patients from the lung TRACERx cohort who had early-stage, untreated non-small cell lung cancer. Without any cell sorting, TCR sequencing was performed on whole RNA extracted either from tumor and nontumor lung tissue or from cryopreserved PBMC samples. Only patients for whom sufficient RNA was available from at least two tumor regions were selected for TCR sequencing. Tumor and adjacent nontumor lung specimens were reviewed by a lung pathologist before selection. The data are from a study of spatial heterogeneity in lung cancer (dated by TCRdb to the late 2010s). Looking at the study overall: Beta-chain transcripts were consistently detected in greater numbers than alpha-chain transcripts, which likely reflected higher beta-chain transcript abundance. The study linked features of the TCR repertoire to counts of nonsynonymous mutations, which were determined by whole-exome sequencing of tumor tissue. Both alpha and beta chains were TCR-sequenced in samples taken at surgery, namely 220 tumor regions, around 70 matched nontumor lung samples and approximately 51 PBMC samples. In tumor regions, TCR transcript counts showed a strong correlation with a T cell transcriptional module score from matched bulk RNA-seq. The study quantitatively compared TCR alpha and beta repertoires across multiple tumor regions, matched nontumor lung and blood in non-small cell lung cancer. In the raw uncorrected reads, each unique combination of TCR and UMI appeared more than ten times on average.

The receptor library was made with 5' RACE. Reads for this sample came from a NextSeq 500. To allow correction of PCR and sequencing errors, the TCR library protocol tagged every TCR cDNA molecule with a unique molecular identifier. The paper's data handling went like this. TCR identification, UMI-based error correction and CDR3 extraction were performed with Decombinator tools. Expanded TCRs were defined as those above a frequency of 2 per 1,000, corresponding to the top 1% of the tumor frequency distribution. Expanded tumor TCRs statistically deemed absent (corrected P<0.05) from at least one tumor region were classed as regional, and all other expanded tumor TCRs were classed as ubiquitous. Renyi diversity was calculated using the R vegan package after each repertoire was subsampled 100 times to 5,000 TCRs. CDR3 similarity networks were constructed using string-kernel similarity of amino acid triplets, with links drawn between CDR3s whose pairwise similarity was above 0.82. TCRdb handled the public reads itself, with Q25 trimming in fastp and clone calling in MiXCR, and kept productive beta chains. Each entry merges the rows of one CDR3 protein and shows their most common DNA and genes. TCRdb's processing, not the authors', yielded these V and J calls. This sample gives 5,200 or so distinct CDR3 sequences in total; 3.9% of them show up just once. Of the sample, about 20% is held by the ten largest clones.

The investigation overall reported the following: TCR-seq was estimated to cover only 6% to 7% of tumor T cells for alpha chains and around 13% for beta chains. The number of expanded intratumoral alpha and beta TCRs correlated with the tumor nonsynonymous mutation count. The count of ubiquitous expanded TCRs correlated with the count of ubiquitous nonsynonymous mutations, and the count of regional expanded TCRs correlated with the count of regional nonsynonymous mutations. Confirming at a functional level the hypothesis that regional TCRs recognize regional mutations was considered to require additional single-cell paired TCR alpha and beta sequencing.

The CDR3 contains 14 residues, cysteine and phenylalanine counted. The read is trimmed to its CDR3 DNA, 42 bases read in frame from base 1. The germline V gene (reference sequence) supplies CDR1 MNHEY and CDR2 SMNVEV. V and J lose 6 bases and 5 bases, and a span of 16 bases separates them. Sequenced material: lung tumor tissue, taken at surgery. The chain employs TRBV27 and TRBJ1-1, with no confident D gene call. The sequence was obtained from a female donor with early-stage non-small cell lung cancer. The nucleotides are TGTGCCAGCAGCTCCCCGTTGCTGAGAACTGAAGCTTTCTTT. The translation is CASSSPLLRTEAFF.